The clone carrying this T cell receptor beta chain was observed many times. Using its own MiXCR run on the RT-PCR reads, TCRdb lists one record per CDR3 protein. This sample yields 710,000 or so distinct CDR3 sequences, of which 15% to 17% are seen a single time; around a tenth belongs to the top ten. The entry originates in a study of response to subunit inactivated influenza vaccine. This receptor was taken from a middle-aged man who received an inactivated influenza vaccine. Sequenced material: PBMCs from blood, taken roughly 13 days after vaccination.

CDR3 nucleotide sequence: TGCGCCAGCAGCACCACAGGGGGCTACGAGCAGTACTTC. Residues: CASSTTGGYEQYF. The chain recombines TRBV5-1 with TRBJ2-7, with 8 bases that match TRBD1. CDR1 is SGHRS, CDR2 YFSETQ, per germline. The CDR3 runs 13 residues. V was clipped by 4 bases and J by 3 bases; unmatched bases: 3.